This TCR beta chain stems from a study of CD8 T cells in Susac syndrome. Germline CDR1 MNHNS, CDR2 SASEGT. The CDR3 consists of 17 residues. V was cut by 6 bases and J by 0 bases, with 17 bases left in between. Reverse transcription used about 0.45 to 1 ug RNA and random hexamers. TCRdb passed the immunoSEQ multiplex PCR reads through MiXCR, listing each CDR3 protein once. Among under 550,000 distinct CDR3 sequences listed, 75% to 90% were seen once. What was sequenced was CD8+ T cells from PBMCs. The V and J genes are TRBV6-1 and TRBJ1-4; D perhaps matches TRBD1 (5 bases). The receptor's source is a human donor with multiple sclerosis. In DNA form, the CDR3 reads TGTGCCAGCAGGCAGACAGATCCGCTTGCAACTAATGAAAAACTGTTTTTT. Protein product: CASRQTDPLATNEKLFF.